These T cell receptor beta chains were read from a single sample in a study of blood T cell repertoires in COVID-19. Profiling relied on immunoSEQ multiplex PCR, and the TCRdb table lists in-frame clones only, not all of them. The data show 110,000 to 150,000 clones, with 75% to 85% seen just once and 3.5% to 4.5% held by the top ten. Sequencing was performed on peripheral blood. All receptors come from a man aged 55-75 years with acute or convalescent COVID-19. CDR3s include the opening cysteine and the closing phenylalanine or tryptophan. A D gene is named only where the DNA matches it firmly. Rows give clone size only sometimes, using once, few, many, or a class for an expanded clone.

cdr3_nt: TGTGCCAGTAGTAGAACGGGACAGGGCACAGATACGCAGTATTTT; cdr3_aa: CASSRTGQGTDTQYF; j_call: TRBJ2-3; clone_size: NA; d_call: TRBD1; v_call: TRBV19
cdr3_nt: TGTGCCAGCAGCGAGAGGGGACTAGCGGGAGACATACAAGAGACCCAGTACTTC; cdr3_aa: CASSERGLAGDIQETQYF; j_call: TRBJ2-5; clone_size: many; d_call: TRBD2; v_call: TRBV9
cdr3_nt: TGCGCCAGCATCCCCCAGGGCTGCGAGCAGTACTTC; cdr3_aa: CASIPQGCEQYF; j_call: TRBJ2-7; clone_size: once; d_call: NA; v_call: TRBV23-1
cdr3_nt: TGTGCCAGCAGCTTGGATGCGGGTGTACCACGGTATGGCTACACCTTC; cdr3_aa: CASSLDAGVPRYGYTF; j_call: TRBJ1-2; clone_size: NA; d_call: NA; v_call: TRBV5-4
cdr3_nt: TGTGCCAGCAGTTTATTGGCAGGGAAAGAAAAACTGTTTTTT; cdr3_aa: CASSLLAGKEKLFF; j_call: TRBJ1-4; clone_size: few; d_call: NA; v_call: TRBV28
cdr3_nt: TGCGCCAGCAGCTTGGGAACTAGCGGGCCCTCCGAGCAGTACTTC; cdr3_aa: CASSLGTSGPSEQYF; j_call: TRBJ2-7; clone_size: NA; d_call: TRBD2; v_call: TRBV5-1
cdr3_nt: TGTGCCAGCAGTTACCGCAGGGGCGGAGAGGGAGAGACCCAGTACTTC; cdr3_aa: CASSYRRGGEGETQYF; j_call: TRBJ2-5; clone_size: NA; d_call: NA; v_call: TRBV6-2/TRBV6-3
cdr3_nt: TGTGCCAGCAGTTACACAGGGCCCACGGGCAATCAGCCCCAGCATTTT; cdr3_aa: CASSYTGPTGNQPQHF; j_call: TRBJ1-5; clone_size: NA; d_call: NA; v_call: TRBV27
cdr3_nt: TGTGCCAGCAGCTTAGCACTAGCGGGAGTCAATGAGCAGTTCTTC; cdr3_aa: CASSLALAGVNEQFF; j_call: TRBJ2-1; clone_size: NA; d_call: TRBD2; v_call: TRBV7-2
cdr3_nt: TGTGCCAGCAGCCCCTCGGGACACTTCTACGAGCAGTACTTC; cdr3_aa: CASSPSGHFYEQYF; j_call: TRBJ2-7; clone_size: once; d_call: NA; v_call: TRBV6-5
cdr3_nt: TGTGCCAGCAGTAATACCCATTTGGGGAGCTCCTACAATGAGCAGTTCTTC; cdr3_aa: CASSNTHLGSSYNEQFF; j_call: TRBJ2-1; clone_size: NA; d_call: NA; v_call: TRBV6-2/TRBV6-3
cdr3_nt: TGTGCCAGCAGCCCCCGACAGGGCATTAATGAAAAACTGTTTTTT; cdr3_aa: CASSPRQGINEKLFF; j_call: TRBJ1-4; clone_size: NA; d_call: TRBD1; v_call: TRBV5-8
cdr3_nt: TGTGCCAGCAGCTTGGACAGGGTCTCCTACGAGCAGTACTTC; cdr3_aa: CASSLDRVSYEQYF; j_call: TRBJ2-7; clone_size: NA; d_call: TRBD1; v_call: TRBV13
cdr3_nt: TGTGCCAGCTCACCCCGGACAGATTTGAACACCGGGGAGCTGTTTTTT; cdr3_aa: CASSPRTDLNTGELFF; j_call: TRBJ2-2; clone_size: NA; d_call: NA; v_call: TRBV18
cdr3_nt: TGTGCCAGCTCACCGCCGGGACAGGGGGCTGAAGCTTTCTTT; cdr3_aa: CASSPPGQGAEAFF; j_call: TRBJ1-1; clone_size: NA; d_call: TRBD1; v_call: TRBV18
cdr3_nt: TGTGCCAGCAGCCAAGACGACGCCGGGGGAACTGAAGCTTTCTTT; cdr3_aa: CASSQDDAGGTEAFF; j_call: TRBJ1-1; clone_size: NA; d_call: NA; v_call: TRBV4-2
cdr3_nt: TGTGCCCTACAGGGAAACACAGATACGCAGTATTTT; cdr3_aa: CALQGNTDTQYF; j_call: TRBJ2-3; clone_size: NA; d_call: NA; v_call: TRBV30
cdr3_nt: TGTGCCAGCAGTTACCAGCGCGGTTCCCAGCCCCAGCATTTT; cdr3_aa: CASSYQRGSQPQHF; j_call: TRBJ1-5; clone_size: NA; d_call: NA; v_call: TRBV6-5
cdr3_nt: TGTGCCAGCAGTGAATATGACGGGCGGGGGGATGGCTACACCTTC; cdr3_aa: CASSEYDGRGDGYTF; j_call: TRBJ1-2; clone_size: NA; d_call: NA; v_call: TRBV2
cdr3_nt: TGTGCCACCAGGTTGAGGAGGACAGGGGCCACCGGGGAGCTGTTTTTT; cdr3_aa: CATRLRRTGATGELFF; j_call: TRBJ2-2; clone_size: NA; d_call: TRBD1; v_call: TRBV24-1